Listed below are T cell receptor beta chains from one sample, sequenced in a study of control samples from healthy donors and cancer patients. Sequenced by immunoSEQ multiplex PCR; TCRdb stores in-frame clones only, minus some. This sample has about 150,000 clones, with about 94% found just once. Sample: blood. The receptors here all came from a man aged 40-55 years in good health. The CDR3 runs from the conserved cysteine through the conserved F or W. D genes are given only for firm matches. A row's size may be missing; if present it is once, few, many or a size class.

J: TRBJ1-1; size: NA; D: NA; V: TRBV4-1; CDR3: CASSPPWEGNTEAFF; DNA: TGCGCCAGCAGCCCCCCGTGGGAGGGTAACACTGAAGCTTTCTTT
J: TRBJ1-1; size: NA; D: NA; V: TRBV7-2; CDR3: CASSLTGAGRRTEAFF; DNA: TGTGCCAGCAGCTTAACTGGGGCGGGGCGGCGGACTGAAGCTTTCTTT
J: TRBJ1-5; size: NA; D: NA; V: TRBV11-2; CDR3: CASSLDSRNQPQHF; DNA: TGTGCCAGCAGCTTAGACAGTCGCAATCAGCCCCAGCATTTT
J: TRBJ2-3; size: NA; D: NA; V: TRBV24-1; CDR3: CAISLGGGTDTQYF; DNA: TGTGCCATCTCCTTGGGCGGGGGCACAGATACGCAGTATTTT
J: TRBJ1-1; size: few; D: NA; V: TRBV6-2/TRBV6-3; CDR3: CASSNGKSSEAFF; DNA: TGTGCCAGCAGTAACGGGAAGAGTTCTGAAGCTTTCTTT
J: TRBJ1-2; size: NA; D: NA; V: TRBV28; CDR3: CASSGSFAIGDYGYTF; DNA: TGTGCCAGCAGTGGGTCCTTCGCGATAGGGGACTATGGCTACACCTTC
J: TRBJ1-1; size: NA; D: NA; V: TRBV19; CDR3: CASSIALNTEAFF; DNA: TGTGCCAGTAGTATAGCCCTGAACACTGAAGCTTTCTTT
J: TRBJ1-6; size: NA; D: TRBD1; V: TRBV10-2; CDR3: CASAYRGLNSPLHF; DNA: TGCGCCAGCGCGTACAGGGGGCTTAATTCACCCCTCCACTTT
J: TRBJ1-1; size: NA; D: NA; V: TRBV7-2; CDR3: CASSPYLISVGNTEAFF; DNA: TGTGCCAGCAGCCCCTATTTAATATCGGTGGGGAACACTGAAGCTTTCTTT
J: TRBJ2-3; size: NA; D: TRBD2; V: TRBV5-1; CDR3: CASRSGGGADTQYF; DNA: TGCGCCAGCAGGAGTGGCGGGGGGGCAGATACGCAGTATTTT
J: TRBJ2-7; size: NA; D: TRBD1; V: TRBV29-1; CDR3: CSATSNEGAQGVWEQYF; DNA: TGCAGCGCAACCTCAAACGAGGGGGCCCAGGGGGTTTGGGAGCAGTACTTC